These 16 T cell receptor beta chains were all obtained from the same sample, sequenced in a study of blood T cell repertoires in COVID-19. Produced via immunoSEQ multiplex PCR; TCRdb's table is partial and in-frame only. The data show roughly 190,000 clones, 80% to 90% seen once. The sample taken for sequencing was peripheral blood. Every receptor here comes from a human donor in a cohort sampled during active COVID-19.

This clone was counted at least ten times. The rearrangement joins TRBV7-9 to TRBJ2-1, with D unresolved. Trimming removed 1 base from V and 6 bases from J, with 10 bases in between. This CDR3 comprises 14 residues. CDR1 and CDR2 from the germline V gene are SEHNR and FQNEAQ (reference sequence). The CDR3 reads CASSLDLWFNEQFF. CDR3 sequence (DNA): TGTGCCAGCAGCTTAGACTTGTGGTTCAATGAGCAGTTCTTC.

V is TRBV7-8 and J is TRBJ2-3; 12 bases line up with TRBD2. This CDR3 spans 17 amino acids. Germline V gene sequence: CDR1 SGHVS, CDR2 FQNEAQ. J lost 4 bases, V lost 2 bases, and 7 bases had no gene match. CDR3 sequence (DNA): TGTGCCAGCAGCTTACGGTCTAGCGGGAGGGCCTCAGATACGCAGTATTTT. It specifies CASSLRSSGRASDTQYF.

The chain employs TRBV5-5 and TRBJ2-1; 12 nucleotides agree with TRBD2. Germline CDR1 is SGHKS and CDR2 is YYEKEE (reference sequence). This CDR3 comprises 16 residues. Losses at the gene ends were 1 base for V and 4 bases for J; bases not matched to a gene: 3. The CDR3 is CASSLLTSGSYNEQFF. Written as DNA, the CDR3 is TGTGCCAGCAGCTTGTTGACTAGCGGGAGTTACAATGAGCAGTTCTTC. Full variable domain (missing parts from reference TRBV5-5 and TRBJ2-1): DAGVTQSPTHLIKTRGQQVTLRCSPISGHKSVSWYQQVLGQGPQFIFQYYEKEERGRGNFPDRFSARQFPNYSSELNVNALLLGDSALYLCASSLLTSGSYNEQFFGPGTRLTVL.

Written as DNA, the CDR3 is TGTGCCAGCAGCCAAGGTCTTGGGCTCCCTTTCACCTTC. It is translated as CASSQGLGLPFTF. This rearrangement joins TRBV3-1 (or the pseudogene TRBV3-2) to TRBJ1-2; D not certain. V shed 1 base and J shed 13 bases, with 16 bases lying between them. This CDR3 spans 13 amino acids. CDR1 and CDR2 from the germline V gene are LGHDT and YNNKEL (reference sequence).

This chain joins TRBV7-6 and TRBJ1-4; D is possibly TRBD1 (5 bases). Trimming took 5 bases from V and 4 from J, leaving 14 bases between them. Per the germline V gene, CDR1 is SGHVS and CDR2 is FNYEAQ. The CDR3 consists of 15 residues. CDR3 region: CASSARGLFNEKLFF. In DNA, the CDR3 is TGTGCCAGCAGCGCGCGGGGACTGTTTAATGAAAAACTGTTTTTT.

The CDR3 region is CASSFWQGQNQPQHF. As DNA, the CDR3 is TGTGCCAGCAGTTTCTGGCAGGGCCAAAATCAGCCCCAGCATTTT. This rearrangement joins TRBV28 to TRBJ1-5; tentatively, D is TRBD1 (5 bases). The V end was cut by 3 bases, the J end by 4 bases, with 13 bases between. Germline V gene lookup returns CDR1 MDHEN and CDR2 SYDVKM. The CDR3 contains 15 residues.

CDR3 in DNA: TGTGCCAGCAGCTTAAGGGGGAGAGGGGCCAACGTCCTGACTTTC. This encodes CASSLRGRGANVLTF. J is TRBJ2-6 and V is TRBV11-1, with a possible D match to TRBD1 (6 bases). Germline CDR1 reads SGHAT; CDR2 reads FQDESV (reference sequence). This CDR3 is 15 amino acids long. Trimming took 2 bases from V and 4 from J, leaving 9 bases between them. Variable domain in full (rest from reference TRBV11-1 and TRBJ2-6): EAEVAQSPRYKITEKSQAVAFWCDPISGHATLYWYRQILGQGPELLVQFQDESVVDDSQLPKDRFSAERLKGVDSTLKIQPAELGDSAMYLCASSLRGRGANVLTFGAGSRLTVL.

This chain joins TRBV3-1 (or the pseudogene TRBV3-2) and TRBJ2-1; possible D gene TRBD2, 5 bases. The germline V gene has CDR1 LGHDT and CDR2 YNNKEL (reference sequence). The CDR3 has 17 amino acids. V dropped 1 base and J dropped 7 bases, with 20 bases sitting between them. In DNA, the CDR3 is TGTGCCAGCAGCCAAGCCTGGAGCGGTTCCGATGGGAATGAGCAGTTCTTC. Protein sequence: CASSQAWSGSDGNEQFF.

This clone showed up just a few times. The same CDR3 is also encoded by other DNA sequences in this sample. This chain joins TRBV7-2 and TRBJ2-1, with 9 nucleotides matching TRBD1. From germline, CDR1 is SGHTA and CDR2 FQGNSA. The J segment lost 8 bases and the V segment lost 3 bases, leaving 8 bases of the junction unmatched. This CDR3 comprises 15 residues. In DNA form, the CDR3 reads TGTGCCAGCAGCTTGGAGGGACAGGGTTATGATGAGCAGTTCTTC. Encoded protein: CASSLEGQGYDEQFF.

CDR3 protein: CASRTTGATDTQYF. CDR3 bases: TGTGCCAGCAGGACGACAGGGGCGACAGATACGCAGTATTTT. The chain carries TRBV2 and TRBJ2-3; 8 bases line up with TRBD1. J gave up 3 bases and V 6 bases, and 5 bases lay outside the gene matches. CDR1 and CDR2 from the germline V gene are SNHLY and FYNNEI. The CDR3 contains 14 residues.

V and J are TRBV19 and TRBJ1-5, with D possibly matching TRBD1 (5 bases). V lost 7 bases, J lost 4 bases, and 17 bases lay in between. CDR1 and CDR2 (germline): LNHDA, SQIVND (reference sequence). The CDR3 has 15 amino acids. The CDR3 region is CASKGVGGKNQPQHF. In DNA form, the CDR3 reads TGTGCCAGTAAAGGGGTCGGGGGGAAAAATCAGCCCCAGCATTTT.

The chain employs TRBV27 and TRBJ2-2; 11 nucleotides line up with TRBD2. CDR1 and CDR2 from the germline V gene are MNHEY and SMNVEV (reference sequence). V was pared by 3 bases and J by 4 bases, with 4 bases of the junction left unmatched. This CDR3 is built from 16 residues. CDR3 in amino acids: CASSLQLAGVTGELFF. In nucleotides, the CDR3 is TGTGCCAGCAGTTTGCAACTAGCGGGGGTCACCGGGGAGCTGTTTTTT.

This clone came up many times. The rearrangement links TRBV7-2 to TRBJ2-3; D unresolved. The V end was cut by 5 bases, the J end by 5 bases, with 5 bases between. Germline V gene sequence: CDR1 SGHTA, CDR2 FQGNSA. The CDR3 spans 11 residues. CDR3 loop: CASSPLDTQYF. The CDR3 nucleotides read TGTGCCAGCAGCCCTTTAGATACGCAGTATTTT.

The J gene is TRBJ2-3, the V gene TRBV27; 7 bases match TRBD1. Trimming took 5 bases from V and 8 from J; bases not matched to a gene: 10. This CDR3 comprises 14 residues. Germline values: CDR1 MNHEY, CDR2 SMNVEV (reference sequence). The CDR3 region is CASSLDGTVVTQYF. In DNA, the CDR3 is TGTGCCAGCAGTCTCGACGGGACAGTGGTTACGCAGTATTTT.

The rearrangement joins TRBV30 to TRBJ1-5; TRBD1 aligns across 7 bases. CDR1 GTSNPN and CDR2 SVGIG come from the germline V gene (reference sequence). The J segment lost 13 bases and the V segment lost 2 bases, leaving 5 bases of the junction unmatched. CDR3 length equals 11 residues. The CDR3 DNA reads TGTGCCTGGAGTAGTGGACAGGATCAGCATTTT. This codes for CAWSSGQDQHF.

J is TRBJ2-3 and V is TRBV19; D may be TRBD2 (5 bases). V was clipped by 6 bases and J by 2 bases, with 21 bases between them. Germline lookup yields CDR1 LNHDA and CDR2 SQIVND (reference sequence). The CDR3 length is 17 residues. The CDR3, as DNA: TGTGCCAGTAGGATGCGGGCACAGCGAGTTCCCACAGATACGCAGTATTTT. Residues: CASRMRAQRVPTDTQYF. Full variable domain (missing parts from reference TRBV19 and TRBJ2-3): DGGITQSPKYLFRKEGQNVTLSCEQNLNHDAMYWYRQDPGQGLRLIYYSQIVNDFQKGDIAEGYSVSREKKESFPLTVTSAQKNPTAFYLCASRMRAQRVPTDTQYFGPGTRLTVL.